These T cell receptor beta chains were read from a single sample in a study of T cell responses to AZD1222 COVID-19 vaccine. Data came from immunoSEQ multiplex PCR; TCRdb stores just in-frame clones and leaves some out. The sample includes some 130,000 clones, roughly nine tenths of them seen just once. This specimen was peripheral blood, taken 28 days after the second AZD1222 dose. Every receptor here comes from an adult who received the AZD1222 COVID-19 vaccine. Each CDR3 is given with its conserved first and last residue. The order of the fields is J gene, V gene, clone size, D gene, CDR3 protein, CDR3 DNA. D genes are given only for firm matches. A clone size is listed for some rows: how often the clone was seen (once, few, many), or a class if it is expanded.

TRBJ1-2,TRBV20-1,.,.,CKQGRYTF,TGCAAACAGGGACGCTACACCTTC
TRBJ1-2,TRBV11-2,.,.,CASSLGYSPNYGYTF,TGTGCCAGCAGCTTAGGATACAGTCCTAACTATGGCTACACCTTC
TRBJ1-1,TRBV6-5,.,.,CASSPGEVNTEAFF,TGTGCCAGCAGCCCGGGGGAGGTAAACACTGAAGCTTTCTTT
TRBJ1-1,TRBV13,.,.,CASSFTTENTEAFF,TGTGCCAGCAGCTTTACGACAGAGAACACTGAAGCTTTCTTT
TRBJ2-1,TRBV5-6,once,.,CASSRWNSGYNEQFF,TGTGCCAGCAGCCGATGGAATAGCGGATACAATGAGCAGTTCTTC
TRBJ1-4,TRBV29-1,few,.,CSVTDGGGEKLFF,TGCAGCGTCACGGACGGGGGCGGTGAAAAACTGTTTTTT
TRBJ2-1,TRBV19,once,TRBD2,CASSFRQTTSGRALVYEQFF,TGTGCCAGTAGCTTCCGACAAACGACTAGCGGGAGGGCCCTCGTGTATGAGCAGTTCTTC
TRBJ1-2,TRBV3-1/TRBV3-2,.,.,CASSQGGAGYGYTF,TGTGCCAGCAGCCAAGGGGGGGCCGGTTATGGCTACACCTTC
TRBJ2-3,TRBV11-3,.,.,CASSLDTQDTQYF,TGTGCCAGCAGCTTAGATACGCAAGATACGCAGTATTTT
TRBJ2-3,TRBV19,.,.,CASSGGSSTDTQYF,TGTGCCAGTAGTGGGGGATCTAGCACAGATACGCAGTATTTT
TRBJ1-2,TRBV19,.,.,CASSISPDANYGYTF,TGTGCCAGTAGTATTAGCCCAGACGCTAACTATGGCTACACCTTC
TRBJ1-3,TRBV7-3,.,.,CASSSIPIGQPSGNTIYF,TGTGCCAGCAGCTCCATACCAATAGGACAGCCCTCTGGAAACACCATATATTTT
TRBJ1-2,TRBV2,.,TRBD1,CASSLLPSRTGGNGYTF,TGTGCCAGCAGTTTGCTCCCCTCTCGGACAGGGGGAAATGGCTACACCTTC
TRBJ1-2,TRBV6-5,.,.,CASSDETGGYGYTF,TGTGCCAGCAGCGATGAGACAGGTGGCTATGGCTACACCTTC
TRBJ2-1,TRBV18,.,.,CASSQGTYNEQFF,TGTGCCAGCTCACAGGGGACCTACAATGAGCAGTTCTTC